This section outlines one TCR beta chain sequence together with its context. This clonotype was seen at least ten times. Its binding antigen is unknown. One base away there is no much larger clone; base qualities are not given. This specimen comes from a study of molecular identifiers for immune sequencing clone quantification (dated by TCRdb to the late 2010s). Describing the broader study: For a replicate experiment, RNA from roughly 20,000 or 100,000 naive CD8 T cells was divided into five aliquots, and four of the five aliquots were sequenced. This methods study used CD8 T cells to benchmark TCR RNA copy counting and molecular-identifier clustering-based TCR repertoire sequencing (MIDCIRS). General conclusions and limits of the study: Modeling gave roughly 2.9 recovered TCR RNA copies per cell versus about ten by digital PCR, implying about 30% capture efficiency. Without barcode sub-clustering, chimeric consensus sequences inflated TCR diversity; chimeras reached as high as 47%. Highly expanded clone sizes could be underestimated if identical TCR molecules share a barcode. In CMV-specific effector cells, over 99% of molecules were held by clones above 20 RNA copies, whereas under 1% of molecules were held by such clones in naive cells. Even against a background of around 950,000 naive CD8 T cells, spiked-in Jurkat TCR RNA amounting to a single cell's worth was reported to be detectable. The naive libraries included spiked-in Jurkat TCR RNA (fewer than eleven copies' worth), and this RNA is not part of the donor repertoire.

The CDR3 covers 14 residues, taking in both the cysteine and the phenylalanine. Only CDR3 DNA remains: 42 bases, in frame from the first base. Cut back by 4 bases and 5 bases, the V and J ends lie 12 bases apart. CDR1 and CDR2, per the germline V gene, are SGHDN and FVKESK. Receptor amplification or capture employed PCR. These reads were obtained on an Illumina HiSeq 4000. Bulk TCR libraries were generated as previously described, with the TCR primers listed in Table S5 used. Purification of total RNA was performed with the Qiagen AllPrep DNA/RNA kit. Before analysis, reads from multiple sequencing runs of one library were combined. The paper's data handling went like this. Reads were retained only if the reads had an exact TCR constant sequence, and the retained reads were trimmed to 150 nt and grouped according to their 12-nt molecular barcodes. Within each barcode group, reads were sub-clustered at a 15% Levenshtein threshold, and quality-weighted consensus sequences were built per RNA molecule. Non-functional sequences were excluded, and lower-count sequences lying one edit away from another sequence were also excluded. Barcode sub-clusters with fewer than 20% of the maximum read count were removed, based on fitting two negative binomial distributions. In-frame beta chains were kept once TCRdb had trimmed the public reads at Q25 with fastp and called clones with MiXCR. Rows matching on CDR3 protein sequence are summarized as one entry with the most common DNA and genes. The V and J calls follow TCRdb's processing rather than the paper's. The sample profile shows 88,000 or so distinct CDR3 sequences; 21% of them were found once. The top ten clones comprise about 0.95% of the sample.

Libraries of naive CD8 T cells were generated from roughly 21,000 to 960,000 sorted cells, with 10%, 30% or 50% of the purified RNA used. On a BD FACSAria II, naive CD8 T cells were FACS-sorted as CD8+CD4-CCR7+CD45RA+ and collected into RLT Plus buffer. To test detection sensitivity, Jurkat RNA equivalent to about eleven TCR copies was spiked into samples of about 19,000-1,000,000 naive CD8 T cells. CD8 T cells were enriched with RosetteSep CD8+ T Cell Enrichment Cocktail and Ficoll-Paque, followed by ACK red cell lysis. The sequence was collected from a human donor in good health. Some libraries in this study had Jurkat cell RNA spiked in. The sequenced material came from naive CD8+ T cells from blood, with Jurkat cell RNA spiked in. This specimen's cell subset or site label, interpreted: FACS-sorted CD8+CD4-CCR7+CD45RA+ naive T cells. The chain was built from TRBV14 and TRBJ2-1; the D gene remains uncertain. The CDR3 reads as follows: CASSPGMRNNEQFF. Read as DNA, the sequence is TGTGCCAGCAGCCCTGGGATGAGAAACAATGAGCAGTTCTTC.